This T cell receptor (beta chain) was documented in a study of PD-L1 blockade in urothelial cancer. This sample's time point: pretreatment peripheral blood. TCR analog templates of synthetic origin were spiked into each PCR. Assay: immunoSEQ multiplex PCR; the TCRdb copy retains only in-frame clones and omits some. The data show 130,000 or so clones, with approximately 84% seen just once and roughly 2.9% held by the top ten. V shed 1 base, J shed 0 bases, and the junction held 0 bases outside the gene matches. The CDR3 has 14 amino acids. Germline V gene data show CDR1 as GTSNPN and CDR2 as SVGIG (reference sequence).

The material was PBMCs, obtained around atezolizumab (anti-PD-L1) treatment. This TCR was recovered from a man in his forties or fifties with urothelial cancer. The rearrangement uses TRBV30 and TRBJ2-7, with 10 bases fitting TRBD1. In DNA, the CDR3 is TGTGCCTGGAGTGGGACAGGGGGCTCCTACGAGCAGTACTTC. This sequence encodes CAWSGTGGSYEQYF. Using reference TRBV30 and TRBJ2-7 for the parts outside the CDR3, the full variable domain is SQTIHQWPATLVQPVGSPLSLECTVEGTSNPNLYWYRQAAGRGLQLLFYSVGIGQISSEVPQNLSASRPQDRQFILSSKKLLLSDSGFYLCAWSGTGGSYEQYFGPGTRLTVT.